This is a list of T cell receptor beta chains from one sample in a study of T cell responses to AZD1222 COVID-19 vaccine. Measured with immunoSEQ multiplex PCR; TCRdb has only the in-frame clones, and not every one. Found here are about 59,000 clones, 89% of them singletons; the top ten hold under 6.5%. The input for sequencing was peripheral blood, taken 28 days after the second AZD1222 dose. The receptors here all came from an adult who received the AZD1222 COVID-19 vaccine. Both conserved end residues are part of each CDR3. The D gene is left open where the match is weak. The listing skips clone size in some rows; elsewhere it reads once, few, many or a size class.

D: .
J: TRBJ2-2
length: 13
size: .
V: TRBV3-1/TRBV3-2
DNA: TGTGCCAGCAGCCAAGAAAACACCGGGGAGCTGTTTTTT
CDR3: CASSQENTGELFF

D: .
J: TRBJ2-3
length: 15
size: .
V: TRBV14
DNA: TGTGCCAGCAGCACCCTGGGGTCCCAAGCAGATACGCAGTATTTT
CDR3: CASSTLGSQADTQYF

D: .
J: TRBJ2-1
length: 14
size: .
V: TRBV15
DNA: TGTGCCACCAGCAGATCCCGAACTGAGGTTGAGCAGTTCTTC
CDR3: CATSRSRTEVEQFF

D: TRBD1
J: TRBJ2-2
length: 16
size: .
V: TRBV5-1
DNA: TGCGCCAGCAGCTTGGACAGGGGGATGAGCACCGGGGAGCTGTTTTTT
CDR3: CASSLDRGMSTGELFF

D: .
J: TRBJ2-5
length: 14
size: .
V: TRBV18
DNA: TGTGCCAGCTCACCACCGTCCAGCCAAGAGACCCAGTACTTC
CDR3: CASSPPSSQETQYF

D: TRBD1
J: TRBJ2-1
length: 16
size: .
V: TRBV6-1
DNA: TGTGCCAGCAGTGAAGGAGGCAGGGGGTCCTACAATGAGCAGTTCTTC
CDR3: CASSEGGRGSYNEQFF

D: .
J: TRBJ2-1
length: 15
size: .
V: TRBV28
DNA: TGTGCCAGCAGTGCCTCGGGACCAGTAAACAATGAGCAGTTCTTC
CDR3: CASSASGPVNNEQFF

D: TRBD1
J: TRBJ2-6
length: 19
size: .
V: TRBV4-1
DNA: TGCGCCAGCAGCCCCTCCTCGACAGGGGAAAGCTCTGGGGCCAACGTCCTGACTTTC
CDR3: CASSPSSTGESSGANVLTF

D: .
J: TRBJ2-7
length: 16
size: .
V: TRBV27
DNA: TGTGCCAGCAGTTTTAAGGCCGACAGGAGCTCCTACGAGCAGTACTTC
CDR3: CASSFKADRSSYEQYF

D: .
J: TRBJ1-2
length: 14
size: .
V: TRBV28
DNA: TGTGCCAGCAGTTCCTTGGGGACAAGCTATGGCTACACCTTC
CDR3: CASSSLGTSYGYTF

D: TRBD2
J: TRBJ2-1
length: 15
size: .
V: TRBV19
DNA: TGTGCCAGTAGTAGCGGGAGGTCCTCCTACAATGAGCAGTTCTTC
CDR3: CASSSGRSSYNEQFF

D: .
J: TRBJ1-1
length: 14
size: few
V: TRBV5-1
DNA: TGCGCCAGCAGCTTCCAGGGTGCGGACACTGAAGCTTTCTTT
CDR3: CASSFQGADTEAFF

D: TRBD2
J: TRBJ2-5
length: 16
size: .
V: TRBV7-2
DNA: TGTGCCAGCAGCTTCATGGGCGGGAGGGGGCAAGAGACCCAGTACTTC
CDR3: CASSFMGGRGQETQYF

D: .
J: TRBJ2-5
length: 15
size: .
V: TRBV27
DNA: TGTGCCAGCAGTTTGTCGGGGCTCCCTCGGGAGACCCAGTACTTC
CDR3: CASSLSGLPRETQYF

D: .
J: TRBJ1-2
length: 13
size: once
V: TRBV6-5
DNA: TGTGCCAGCAGCGGGGATAGGAACTATGGCTACACCTTC
CDR3: CASSGDRNYGYTF

D: TRBD1
J: TRBJ2-5
length: 12
size: .
V: TRBV18
DNA: TGTGCCAGCTCGCCAGGGGGAGAGACCCAGTACTTC
CDR3: CASSPGGETQYF

D: TRBD2
J: TRBJ2-1
length: 16
size: .
V: TRBV19
DNA: TGTGCCAGTAGTGCTCGCTTAGCGGGAGGTAACAATGAGCAGTTCTTC
CDR3: CASSARLAGGNNEQFF

D: .
J: TRBJ1-5
length: 15
size: .
V: TRBV9
DNA: TGTGCCAGCAGCGTAGCGGACAACCGCAATCAGCCCCAGCATTTT
CDR3: CASSVADNRNQPQHF

D: .
J: TRBJ2-5
length: 16
size: .
V: TRBV6-2/TRBV6-3
DNA: TGTGCCAGCAGTTATCCACAGGATACACCCCAAGAGACCCAGTACTTC
CDR3: CASSYPQDTPQETQYF

D: .
J: TRBJ2-5
length: 12
size: .
V: TRBV6-5
DNA: TGTGCCAGCAATAGACCAAAAGAGACCCAGTACTTC
CDR3: CASNRPKETQYF

D: TRBD1
J: TRBJ2-7
length: 14
size: .
V: TRBV4-2
DNA: TGTGCCAGCAGCCAAGAGACAGGGGGAGGCGAGCAGTACTTC
CDR3: CASSQETGGGEQYF

D: TRBD2
J: TRBJ2-3
length: 15
size: .
V: TRBV5-1
DNA: TGCGCCAGCAGCTTCTGGACTAGCGGGGGTGATACGCAGTATTTT
CDR3: CASSFWTSGGDTQYF

D: TRBD2
J: TRBJ2-7
length: 15
size: .
V: TRBV19
DNA: TGTGCCAGTAGTTCGGGACTAGCGGTAGCCTACGAGCAGTACTTC
CDR3: CASSSGLAVAYEQYF

D: .
J: TRBJ2-5
length: 14
size: .
V: TRBV7-2
DNA: TGTGCCAGCAGCCCCCGTGGGGGGCGTGAGACCCAGTACTTC
CDR3: CASSPRGGRETQYF

D: .
J: TRBJ2-2
length: 14
size: .
V: TRBV28
DNA: TGTGCCAGCAGTTTAGGCAGGGCCACCGGGGAGCTGTTTTTT
CDR3: CASSLGRATGELFF

D: TRBD1
J: TRBJ1-2
length: 15
size: .
V: TRBV6-5
DNA: TGTGCCAGCAGTCCGACGGGACAGGGGTACTATGGCTACACCTTC
CDR3: CASSPTGQGYYGYTF

D: .
J: TRBJ2-5
length: 13
size: .
V: TRBV2
DNA: TGTGCCAGCAGTGGGACAGAGCAAGAGACCCAGTACTTC
CDR3: CASSGTEQETQYF

D: .
J: TRBJ1-2
length: 12
size: .
V: TRBV5-1
DNA: TGCGCCAGCAGCTTGGACCAGTATGGCTACACCTTC
CDR3: CASSLDQYGYTF

D: TRBD2
J: TRBJ2-7
length: 18
size: .
V: TRBV3-1/TRBV3-2
DNA: TGTGCCAGCAGCCAGGGACTAGCGGGGGGGAAACGCTCCTACGAGCAGTACTTC
CDR3: CASSQGLAGGKRSYEQYF

D: .
J: TRBJ1-2
length: 17
size: once
V: TRBV4-1
DNA: TGCGCCAGCAGCCAAAATGCCGGGGGGGCCAATAACTATGGCTACACCTTC
CDR3: CASSQNAGGANNYGYTF

D: TRBD1
J: TRBJ1-2
length: 14
size: .
V: TRBV6-5
DNA: TGTGCCAGCAGTTCCCGACAGGGGTACTATGGCTACACCTTC
CDR3: CASSSRQGYYGYTF

D: .
J: TRBJ1-1
length: 14
size: .
V: TRBV19
DNA: TGTGCCAGCCAGGGAGACAGGATGTACACTGAAGCTTTCTTT
CDR3: CASQGDRMYTEAFF

D: .
J: TRBJ1-5
length: 15
size: once
V: TRBV6-2/TRBV6-3
DNA: TGTGCCAGCAGTCTCCGGGACTGGAGCAATCAGCCCCAGCATTTT
CDR3: CASSLRDWSNQPQHF

D: .
J: TRBJ2-3
length: 12
size: few
V: TRBV6-1
DNA: TGTGCCAGCAGTGAGTTTACAGATACGCAGTATTTT
CDR3: CASSEFTDTQYF

D: .
J: TRBJ1-1
length: 14
size: few
V: TRBV6-2/TRBV6-3
DNA: TGTGCCAGCAGTTACCTGGGAGAGGGCACTGAAGCTTTCTTT
CDR3: CASSYLGEGTEAFF

D: .
J: TRBJ2-2
length: 16
size: .
V: TRBV11-2
DNA: TGTGCCAGCAGCTTAGACGGGACTCCAAACACCGGGGAGCTGTTTTTT
CDR3: CASSLDGTPNTGELFF

D: .
J: TRBJ1-1
length: 14
size: .
V: TRBV10-3
DNA: TGTGCCATTCAGGGGTCAATGATGAACACTGAAGCTTTCTTT
CDR3: CAIQGSMMNTEAFF

D: .
J: TRBJ1-5
length: 14
size: .
V: TRBV6-2/TRBV6-3
DNA: TGTGCCAGCAGTAGTGGCAGGGGTTATCAGCCCCAGCATTTT
CDR3: CASSSGRGYQPQHF

D: .
J: TRBJ2-5
length: 12
size: .
V: TRBV10-1
DNA: TGCGCCAGCAGCCCGGGAAAAGAGACCCAGTACTTC
CDR3: CASSPGKETQYF

D: TRBD1
J: TRBJ2-7
length: 15
size: once
V: TRBV11-2
DNA: TGTGCCAGCAGCTTAGACTCAGGGGGCCTCTACGAGCAGTACTTC
CDR3: CASSLDSGGLYEQYF

D: TRBD2
J: TRBJ2-3
length: 15
size: once
V: TRBV19
DNA: TGTGCCAGTTCGCTGGCTAGCGGGAGCACAGATACGCAGTATTTT
CDR3: CASSLASGSTDTQYF

D: .
J: TRBJ2-1
length: 13
size: .
V: TRBV28
DNA: TGTGCCAGCAGTAGGCCTAGCAAAAATGAGCAGTTCTTC
CDR3: CASSRPSKNEQFF

D: TRBD1
J: TRBJ2-7
length: 14
size: .
V: TRBV5-1
DNA: TGCGCCAGCAGCGCACAGGGGGCGCTCAACGAGCAGTACTTC
CDR3: CASSAQGALNEQYF

D: TRBD1
J: TRBJ1-6
length: 16
size: .
V: TRBV11-2
DNA: TGTGCCAGCAGCAGCGACCGGGACAGGCATAATTCACCCCTCCACTTT
CDR3: CASSSDRDRHNSPLHF

D: .
J: TRBJ1-2
length: 14
size: once
V: TRBV3-1/TRBV3-2
DNA: TGTGCCAGCCGACTGGCGGGGGGATTGAGTGGCTACACCTTC
CDR3: CASRLAGGLSGYTF

D: .
J: TRBJ1-1
length: 14
size: .
V: TRBV19
DNA: TGTGCCAGTAGTATTCTAGGGGCCGGCACTGAAGCTTTCTTT
CDR3: CASSILGAGTEAFF

D: TRBD2
J: TRBJ2-7
length: 12
size: .
V: TRBV28
DNA: TGTGCCAGCAGGTTGGCGGGGGAGGAGCAGTACTTC
CDR3: CASRLAGEEQYF